The present TCR beta chain was sequenced within a study of shared clonotypes between healthy human individuals. Germline CDR1 reads SGHAT; CDR2 reads FQNNGV. The CDR3 loop spans 12 amino acids. V lost 10 bases to trimming and J lost 8 bases, with 15 bases between them. At deep level, the assay was performed. Genomic DNA belonging to each subset was distributed in equal measure over several immunoSEQ plates. Here immunoSEQ multiplex PCR was the method, and the copy in TCRdb shows in-frame clones only, minus some. The sample has hundreds of thousands of clones; around 74% are singletons. A remark on this clone: The antigen remains unidentified.

General study results and limits: Generation of non-shared clonotypes was less probable than generation of clonotypes shared by all four donors.

The source material was memory CD4+ T cells sorted from blood. Regarding subset: CD45RA-negative fraction. The chain has TRBV11-2 and TRBJ2-1; D might be TRBD1 (6 bases). The source is a woman in her 30s in good health. The CDR3 loop is CATVDRGYEQFF. DNA of the CDR3: TGTGCCACCGTGGACAGAGGTTATGAGCAGTTCTTC.